This T cell receptor beta chain derives from a study of shared clonotypes between healthy human individuals. The CDR3 runs 13 residues. The V end was cut by 8 bases, the J end by 4 bases, with 12 bases between. Germline loops: CDR1 ENHRY, CDR2 SYGVKD. The data were produced by immunoSEQ multiplex PCR, yet TCRdb's version contains in-frame clones alone and is incomplete. The profile shows about 490,000 clones, around four fifths of them singletons. The material sequenced was PBMCs. The rearrangement joins TRBV10-3 to TRBJ1-3; D unclear. This receptor was identified in a woman in her forties in good health. Some clones in this sample may be carry-over from other donors' samples. CDR3 bases: TGTGCCATCCAGTCGGAGAGAGGAAACACCATATATTTT. Encoded protein: CAIQSERGNTIYF.